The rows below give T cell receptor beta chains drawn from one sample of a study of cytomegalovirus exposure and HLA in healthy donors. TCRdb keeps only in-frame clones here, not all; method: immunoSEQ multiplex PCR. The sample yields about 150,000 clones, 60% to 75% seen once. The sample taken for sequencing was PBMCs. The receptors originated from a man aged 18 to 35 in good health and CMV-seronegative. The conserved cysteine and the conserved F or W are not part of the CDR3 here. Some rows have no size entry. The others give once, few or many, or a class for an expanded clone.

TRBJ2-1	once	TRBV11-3	ASSAREGAGYNEQF
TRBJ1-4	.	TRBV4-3	ASSRKGQQNEKLF
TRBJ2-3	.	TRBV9	ASSGGGLRADTQY
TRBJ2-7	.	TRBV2	ASNQPEETGSPYEQY
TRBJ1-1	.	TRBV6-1	ASRPTTGGAF
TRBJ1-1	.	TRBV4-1	ASSHSRVNTEAF
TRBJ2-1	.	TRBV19	ASSIDVWTGVNEQF
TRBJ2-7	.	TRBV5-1	ASRMTSTGFGQQY
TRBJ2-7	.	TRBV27	ASSLVGSSYEQY
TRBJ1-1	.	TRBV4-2	ASSQDPRQGGTLRDTEAF
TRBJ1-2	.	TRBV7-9	SSSPPGDRDGGYGYT
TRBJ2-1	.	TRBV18	ASSVLAGYNEQF
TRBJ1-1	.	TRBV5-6	ASSSGQQYEAF
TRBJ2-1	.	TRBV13	ASSLAGATEQF
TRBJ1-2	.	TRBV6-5	ASSYSNGAGDGYT
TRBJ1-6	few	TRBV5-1	ASEDSFNSPLH
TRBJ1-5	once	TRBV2	ASRGGTATSLAQH
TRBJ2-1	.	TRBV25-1	ASSLTGTGGMNEQF
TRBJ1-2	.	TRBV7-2	ASSLERKLADYGYT
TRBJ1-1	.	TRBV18	ASSPRGPAGMFTEAF
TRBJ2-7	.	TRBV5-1	ASSLDVQPGAYEQY
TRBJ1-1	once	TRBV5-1	ASSFGGTEAF
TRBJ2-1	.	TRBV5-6	ASSLGLAGGQNEQF
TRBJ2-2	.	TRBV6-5	ASSYRAGELF
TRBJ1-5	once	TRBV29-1	SVEVRGGQPQH
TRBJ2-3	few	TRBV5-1	ASSLAGAQY
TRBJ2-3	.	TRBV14	ASSQLRGPTDTQY
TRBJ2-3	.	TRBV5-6	ASSRGADTQY
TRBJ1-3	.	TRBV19	ASSPPRGSGNTIY
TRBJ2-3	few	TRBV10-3	AISGGGEDTQY
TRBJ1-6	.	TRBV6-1	ASRPGTGYSPLH
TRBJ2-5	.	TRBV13	ASSLGPGGQETQY
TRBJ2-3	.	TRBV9	ASSLTTGVSTDTQY
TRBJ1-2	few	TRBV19	ASSIAVGGNYGYT
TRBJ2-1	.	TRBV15	ATSERQTYNEQF
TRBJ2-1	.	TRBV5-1	ASHGTQGSNEQF
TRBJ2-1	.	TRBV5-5	ASSSTYNEQF
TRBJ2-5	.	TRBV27	ASTSPPGTEDQETQY
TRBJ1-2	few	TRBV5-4	ASSLAGSSGGYT
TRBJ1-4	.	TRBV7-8	ASSQGSPTNEKLF
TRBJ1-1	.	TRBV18	ASSPPGQANPMNTEAF